One and the same sample provided the 31 T cell receptor beta chains below, sequenced in a study of cytotoxic CD8 clonotypes in ibrutinib-treated CLL. Profiling relied on immunoSEQ multiplex PCR, and the TCRdb table lists in-frame clones only, not all of them. The sample yields 13,000 to 15,000 clones, approximately 52% seen once. Sequencing was performed on PBMCs, taken at an approximately 23-month disease-progression time point, from a patient treated with ibrutinib. The source of these receptors is a human donor with chronic lymphocytic leukemia.

This rearrangement joins TRBV5-4 to TRBJ1-5, with unresolved D. CDR1 is SGHNT and CDR2 is YYREEE in the germline V gene (reference sequence). V lost 7 bases, J lost 1 base, and 12 bases lay in between. This CDR3 has 14 residues. DNA of the CDR3: TGTGCCAGCTCCATGGGAGGGAGCAATCAGCCCCAGCATTTT. Amino acids: CASSMGGSNQPQHF.

This clone showed up just once. The same CDR3 arises from other DNA sequences in this sample as well. V gene TRBV5-1 combines with J gene TRBJ1-1; TRBD1 matches 11 bases. Germline lookup yields CDR1 SGHRS and CDR2 YFSETQ. V shed 3 bases, J shed 0 bases, and the junction held 4 bases outside the gene matches. This CDR3 spans 16 amino acids. CDR3 DNA: TGCGCCAGCAGCTACAGGACAGGGGGCATGAACACTGAAGCTTTCTTT. Residues: CASSYRTGGMNTEAFF. Together with reference TRBV5-1 and TRBJ1-1, the CDR3 gives the full variable domain: KAGVTQTPRYLIKTRGQQVTLSCSPISGHRSVSWYQQTPGQGLQFLFEYFSETQRNKGNFPGRFSGRQFSNSRSEMNVSTLELGDSALYLCASSYRTGGMNTEAFFGQGTRLTVV.

The chain uses TRBV5-6 and TRBJ1-3, with unresolved D. V was trimmed by 0 bases and J by 0 bases, leaving 7 bases between them. This CDR3 comprises 15 residues. Germline CDR1 reads SGHDT; CDR2 reads YYEEEE. The CDR3 sequence: CASSLEPSSGNTIYF. DNA of the CDR3: TGTGCCAGCAGCTTGGAGCCAAGCTCTGGAAACACCATATATTTT. The whole variable domain, filled in from reference TRBV5-6 and TRBJ1-3, reads DAGVTQSPTHLIKTRGQQVTLRCSPKSGHDTVSWYQQALGQGPQFIFQYYEEEERQRGNFPDRFSGHQFPNYSSELNVNALLLGDSALYLCASSLEPSSGNTIYFGEGSWLTVV.

CDR3 region: CAGRDRVNYGYTF. The CDR3, as DNA: TGTGCCGGCCGGGACAGGGTGAACTATGGCTACACCTTC. The V call is TRBV6-6, the J call TRBJ1-2; the match to TRBD1 covers 9 bases. Unmatched junction bases numbered 6, after V lost 11 bases and J lost 2 bases. The CDR3 runs to 13 residues. Per the germline V gene, CDR1 is MNHNY and CDR2 is SVGAGI (reference sequence).

V gene TRBV2 combines with J gene TRBJ1-1; TRBD1 agrees at 10 bases. This CDR3 has 15 residues. J gave up 4 bases and V 6 bases, and 8 bases lay outside the gene matches. Germline assignment: CDR1 SNHLY and CDR2 FYNNEI. CDR3 DNA: TGTGCCAGCAGCTCTACTTGGACAGGGGGCACTGAAGCTTTCTTT. Its translation: CASSSTWTGGTEAFF.

The DNA of the CDR3 is TGCGCCAGCAGCCAGCGGATGAACACTGAAGCTTTCTTT. This sequence encodes CASSQRMNTEAFF. The V call is TRBV5-1, the J call TRBJ1-1; D is unresolved. The CDR3 sequence is 13 residues long. V was shortened by 4 bases and J by 0 bases, with 7 bases between the two germline ends. Germline V CDR1 and CDR2: SGHRS, YFSETQ.

The chain is built from TRBV7-6 and TRBJ2-1; D may correspond to TRBD1 or TRBD2 (5 bases each). Trimming pared 1 base from V and 6 bases from J, leaving 13 bases between. The CDR3 has 15 residues. The germline V gene has CDR1 SGHVS and CDR2 FNYEAQ. The CDR3 DNA follows: TGTGCCAGCAGCTTAGAATGGGGGTTACGCAATGAGCAGTTCTTC. This encodes CASSLEWGLRNEQFF.

J is TRBJ2-7 and V is TRBV9; D gene ambiguous. This CDR3 is built from 13 residues. Trimming took 3 bases from V and 0 from J, leaving 7 bases between them. The germline V gene encodes CDR1 SGDLS and CDR2 YYNGEE. CDR3 loop: CASSGTNSYEQYF. CDR3 DNA: TGTGCCAGCAGCGGGACCAACTCCTACGAGCAGTACTTC.

The rearrangement uses TRBV4-2 and TRBJ1-3; 7 bases are shared with TRBD1. The CDR3 is 16 residues long. Trimming removed 4 bases from V and 0 bases from J; junction bases left unmatched: 6. Looked up from germline, CDR1 is LGHNA and CDR2 is YNFKEQ. The CDR3 sequence: CASSLHRGFSGNTIYF. The DNA for the CDR3 is TGTGCCAGCAGCCTACACAGGGGATTCTCTGGAAACACCATATATTTT.

Only one count was recorded for this clone. J is TRBJ2-7 and V is TRBV19; D is perhaps TRBD2 (5 bases). V gave up 4 bases and J gave up 2 bases, with 15 bases separating them. The CDR3 contains 15 residues. From germline, CDR1 is LNHDA and CDR2 SQIVND (reference sequence). CDR3 protein: CASSSVASGTYEQYF. In DNA, the CDR3 is TGTGCCAGTAGTAGCGTAGCGAGTGGGACCTACGAGCAGTACTTC.

Sample share makes this clone medium-sized (0.01 to 0.1%). This chain uses TRBV2 with TRBJ2-7, with TRBD2 matching 7 bases. The CDR3 loop spans 14 amino acids. With V trimmed by 8 bases and J by 5 bases, 12 bases remained unmatched. CDR1 and CDR2 (germline): SNHLY, FYNNEI. The CDR3 loop is CASWGGIEHHEQYF. The CDR3, as DNA: TGTGCCAGCTGGGGGGGTATTGAACACCACGAGCAGTACTTC.

The chain couples TRBV7-9 to TRBJ1-1; 11 nucleotides align to TRBD1. The trim removed 5 bases at V and 3 bases at J, leaving 5 bases unmatched. The CDR3 extends over 15 amino acids. Germline CDR1 and CDR2: SEHNR and FQNEAQ (reference sequence). The CDR3, as DNA: TGTGCCAGCAGCAAGGACAGGGGGCGGGACACTGAAGCTTTCTTT. The encoded protein is CASSKDRGRDTEAFF.

The chain has TRBV7-9 and TRBJ2-7; tentative D call: TRBD1 (6 bases). The CDR3 is 15 residues long. The germline gives CDR1 SEHNR, CDR2 FQNEAQ (reference sequence). V was pared by 4 bases and J by 2 bases, with 15 bases between. The CDR3 nucleotides are TGTGCCAGCAGCTCCCAGATGGACAGTCCCTACGAGCAGTACTTC. It is translated as CASSSQMDSPYEQYF.

In its sample, this clone was seen a few times. The V call is TRBV2, the J call TRBJ1-1, with TRBD1 identical over 8 bases. The J segment lost 0 bases and the V segment lost 3 bases, leaving 3 bases of the junction unmatched. The germline gives CDR1 SNHLY, CDR2 FYNNEI. The CDR3 has 15 amino acids. Written as DNA, the CDR3 is TGTGCCAGCAGTGAGGACAGGGTCTTGAACACTGAAGCTTTCTTT. Translating it yields CASSEDRVLNTEAFF.

The chain uses TRBV11-2 and TRBJ2-7, with D tentatively TRBD1 or TRBD2 (5 bases each). The germline gives CDR1 SGHAT, CDR2 FQNNGV. The CDR3 consists of 15 residues. Trimming pared 5 bases from V and 2 bases from J, leaving 16 bases between. The CDR3 loop reads CASSPAGRDAYEQYF. The CDR3, as DNA: TGTGCCAGCAGCCCCGCGGGCAGGGACGCCTACGAGCAGTACTTC. Drawing the rest from reference TRBV11-2 and TRBJ2-7, the complete variable domain is EAGVAQSPRYKIIEKRQSVAFWCNPISGHATLYWYQQILGQGPKLLIQFQNNGVVDDSQLPKDRFSAERLKGVDSTLKIQPAKLEDSAVYLCASSPAGRDAYEQYFGPGTRLTVT.

V is TRBV5-4 and J is TRBJ1-2, with unresolved D. The ends were cut back, 4 bases at V and 5 bases at J, with 18 bases in the middle. The CDR3 contains 15 residues. CDR1 SGHNT and CDR2 YYREEE come from the germline V gene (reference sequence). This chain's CDR3 is CASSPSPPVRYGYTF. As DNA, the CDR3 is TGTGCCAGCAGCCCAAGTCCCCCTGTCAGATATGGCTACACCTTC. Based on the CDR3 plus reference TRBV5-4 and TRBJ1-2, the full variable domain is ETGVTQSPTHLIKTRGQQVTLRCSSQSGHNTVSWYQQALGQGPQFIFQYYREEENGRGNFPPRFSGLQFPNYSSELNVNALELDDSALYLCASSPSPPVRYGYTFGSGTRLTVV.

The V and J genes are TRBV19 and TRBJ1-1; D unclear. The germline V gene encodes CDR1 LNHDA and CDR2 SQIVND (reference sequence). The CDR3 has 14 residues. V lost 3 bases and J 6 bases, leaving 14 bases between the germline ends. For the CDR3, the DNA is TGTGCCAGTAGTATCCGGACTGGTTTGTCTGAAGCTTTCTTT. The encoded protein is CASSIRTGLSEAFF.

The chain has TRBV11-2 and TRBJ2-2, with TRBD1 identical over 7 bases. There are 14 residues in the CDR3. V lost 8 bases, J lost 7 bases, and 10 bases stayed unmatched. Germline V CDR1 and CDR2: SGHAT, FQNNGV. Here the CDR3 DNA reads TGTGCCAGCCTTAGACAGGGAGACGGCGGGGAGCTGTTTTTT. Residues: CASLRQGDGGELFF.

This clone appeared a few times. The CDR3 spells CASSLVGTGAHGYTF. In DNA form, the CDR3 reads TGTGCCAGCAGCTTGGTGGGGACGGGAGCCCATGGCTACACCTTC. The chain joins TRBV5-6 to TRBJ1-2; tentative D call: TRBD1 (5 bases). Looked up from germline, CDR1 is SGHDT and CDR2 is YYEEEE. The CDR3 sequence is 15 residues long. With 0 bases removed from V and 6 bases from J, the gap between germline ends came to 15 bases.

This rearrangement joins TRBV27 to TRBJ2-4; D ambiguous. The CDR3 has 15 amino acids. V was clipped by 0 bases and J by 2 bases, with 8 bases between them. The V gene's germline CDR1 is MNHEY and CDR2 SMNVEV (reference sequence). For the CDR3, the DNA is TGTGCCAGCAGTTTATCAGGCGCAACCAAAAACATTCAGTACTTC. Protein product: CASSLSGATKNIQYF.

The rearrangement uses TRBV6-1 and TRBJ1-5; 7 bases align to TRBD1. Germline V gives CDR1 MNHNS, CDR2 SASEGT. J was trimmed by 2 bases and V by 0 bases; bases with no gene match: 10. This CDR3 is 18 amino acids long. DNA for the CDR3: TGTGCCAGCAGTGAAGCCCCAGGGTCAGGGGGGGGCAATCAGCCCCAGCATTTT. Translation: CASSEAPGSGGGNQPQHF.

The rearrangement joins TRBV15 to TRBJ1-1; D not certain. The CDR3 runs 13 residues. CDR1 is LNHNV and CDR2 is YYDKDF in the germline V gene (reference sequence). V dropped 9 bases and J dropped 4 bases, with 15 bases sitting between them. CDR3 in DNA: TGTGCCACATCCCGTAGCGAGCGCACTGAAGCTTTCTTT. It yields the protein CATSRSERTEAFF.

The DNA for the CDR3 is TGTGCCAGCAGCCGGTTGAGGGGGCATGATGAGCAGTTCTTC. Protein sequence: CASSRLRGHDEQFF. This chain uses TRBV7-6 with TRBJ2-1; 7 nucleotides line up with TRBD1. From germline, CDR1 is SGHVS and CDR2 FNYEAQ. The trim removed 5 bases at V and 8 bases at J, leaving 9 bases unmatched. This CDR3 has 14 residues.

The CDR3 DNA is TGCGCCAGCAGCTTGGGTGGCGGGGGGAGCTACGAGCAGTACTTC. This translates into CASSLGGGGSYEQYF. V usage is TRBV5-1 and J usage is TRBJ2-7, with TRBD2 identical over 8 bases. V shed 0 bases, J shed 3 bases, and the junction held 5 bases outside the gene matches. The length of the CDR3 is 15 residues. Germline V CDR1 and CDR2: SGHRS, YFSETQ.

This chain links TRBV29-1 with TRBJ1-1, with TRBD1 as a possible D gene (6 bases). This CDR3 contains 15 residues. The V gene's germline CDR1 is SQVTM and CDR2 ANQGSEA. The V end was cut by 4 bases, the J end by 4 bases, with 19 bases between. Written as DNA, the CDR3 is TGCAGCGTTGCAGCCGGGACATCTCCCAGCACTGAAGCTTTCTTT. It yields the protein CSVAAGTSPSTEAFF.

The rearrangement links TRBV15 to TRBJ2-7; possible D gene TRBD2, 5 bases. V lost 0 bases, J lost 3 bases, and 12 bases lay in between. The CDR3 is 15 amino acids. Germline V lookup: CDR1 LNHNV, CDR2 YYDKDF (reference sequence). The CDR3 DNA sequence: TGTGCCACCAGCAGAGATCACCGGGGATACTACGAGCAGTACTTC. It specifies CATSRDHRGYYEQYF.

This clone came up a few times. V and J are TRBV19 and TRBJ1-1; D unclear. Deletions cut 1 base from V and 0 bases from J, with 9 bases between. This CDR3 spans 15 amino acids. CDR1 and CDR2 (germline): LNHDA, SQIVND (reference sequence). CDR3 region: CASSIVGRMNTEAFF. For the CDR3, the DNA is TGTGCCAGTAGTATAGTTGGACGGATGAACACTGAAGCTTTCTTT.

The V gene is TRBV25-1, the J gene TRBJ1-4; 9 positions match TRBD1. The trim removed 3 bases at V and 8 bases at J, leaving 7 bases unmatched. This CDR3 region has 15 residues. CDR1 is MGHDK, CDR2 SYGVNS, per germline. The CDR3 DNA follows: TGTGCCAGCAGTGATCCGACAGGGGGAATAGAAAAACTGTTTTTT. This sequence encodes CASSDPTGGIEKLFF. Filled out from reference TRBV25-1 and TRBJ1-4, the complete variable domain reads EADIYQTPRYLVIGTGKKITLECSQTMGHDKMYWYQQDPGMELHLIHYSYGVNSTEKGDLSSESTVSRIRTEHFPLTLESARPSHTSQYLCASSDPTGGIEKLFFGSGTQLSVL.

The gene calls are TRBV5-1 and TRBJ2-3; 8 bases line up with TRBD1. Losses at the gene ends were 4 bases for V and 5 bases for J; bases not matched to a gene: 6. The CDR3 loop spans 14 amino acids. The germline gives CDR1 SGHRS, CDR2 YFSETQ. The CDR3 loop reads CASSTLTGEDTQYF. The CDR3 nucleotides are TGCGCCAGCAGCACGTTGACAGGGGAAGATACGCAGTATTTT.

The rearrangement links TRBV29-1 to TRBJ1-2; 7 bases line up with TRBD1. The V gene end was trimmed by 0 bases and the J gene end by 0 bases; junction bases not matched to a gene: 4. CDR3 length: 15 amino acids. CDR1 SQVTM and CDR2 ANQGSEA come from the germline V gene. For the CDR3, the DNA is TGCAGCGTTGAAGACGACAGGGACGCTAACTATGGCTACACCTTC. Encoded protein: CSVEDDRDANYGYTF.

The chain has TRBV10-1 and TRBJ2-1; D is uncertain. Deletions cut 5 bases from V and 7 bases from J, with 6 bases between. This CDR3 is 11 amino acids long. Per the germline V gene, CDR1 is WNHNN and CDR2 is SYGVQD (reference sequence). CDR3 amino acids: CASSPGNEQFF. The DNA for the CDR3 is TGCGCCAGCAGTCCAGGTAATGAGCAGTTCTTC.